This T cell receptor (beta chain) was identified in a study of graft-versus-host responses after intestinal transplantation. As for the study in general: Recipients got multivisceral, liver-intestinal, or isolated intestinal transplants. Anti-thymocyte globulin induction was given to all recipients, followed by tacrolimus and steroids for 3 to 4 years.

The CDR3 covers 14 residues. V shed 0 bases and J shed 2 bases, with 8 bases lying between them. From germline, CDR1 is MGHRA and CDR2 YSYEKL. Clones were sequenced by immunoSEQ multiplex PCR, and TCRdb holds only the in-frame ones, with some missing. The table records around 88,000 clones, 80% to 85% of them present only once. Details on this clone: The antigen remains undetermined.

This receptor was obtained from a human donor who received an intestinal transplant. The chain joins TRBV4-1 to TRBJ2-7; D remains ambiguous. The sequencing here drew on unstimulated CD8+ T cells sorted from spleen or lymph node cells, taken before intestinal transplant. CDR3 in DNA: TGCGCCAGCAGCCAAGATAACTGGGCCTACGAGCAGTACTTC. Protein: CASSQDNWAYEQYF.